The rows below give T cell receptor beta chains drawn from one sample of a study of blood T cell repertoires in COVID-19. TCRdb's copy holds only in-frame clones and misses some; the assay was immunoSEQ multiplex PCR. The sample shows over 350,000 clones, approximately 91% of them seen only once. Material: PBMCs or T cells enriched from blood (not recorded which). These receptors were obtained from a woman aged 35 to 49 who had been exposed to COVID-19. The CDR3 runs from the conserved cysteine through the conserved F or W. Each record gives: clone size, J gene, V gene, D gene, CDR3 protein, CDR3 DNA. D genes are given only for firm matches. Where a row states a size, it is once, few, many or the class of an expanded clone; other rows omit it.

>-|TRBJ1-2|TRBV5-1|-
CASRRGVGYGYTF
TGCGCCAGCAGACGGGGGGTCGGCTATGGCTACACCTTC
>-|TRBJ2-5|TRBV12-5|TRBD1
CASGPGYRGTETQYF
TGTGCTAGTGGTCCCGGATACAGGGGGACGGAGACCCAGTACTTC
>-|TRBJ1-1|TRBV5-1|TRBD1
CASSLRTGVGTEAFF
TGCGCCAGCAGCTTGCGGACAGGGGTGGGCACTGAAGCTTTCTTT
>-|TRBJ2-7|TRBV27|-
CASSSLFPRQAVEQYF
TGTGCCAGCAGTAGCCTATTCCCCAGACAGGCGGTCGAGCAGTACTTC
>-|TRBJ1-6|TRBV7-9|TRBD1
CASSLGDRDSSPLHF
TGTGCCAGCAGCTTAGGCGACAGGGACAGTTCACCCCTCCACTTT
>-|TRBJ2-6|TRBV10-1|TRBD1
CASSESTDRVHSGANVLTF
TGCGCCAGCAGTGAGTCGACCGACAGGGTTCACTCTGGGGCCAACGTCCTGACTTTC
>-|TRBJ2-3|TRBV2|TRBD2
CASSSPSGLTDTQYF
TGTGCCAGCAGTTCCCCTAGCGGACTAACAGATACGCAGTATTTT
>-|TRBJ1-1|TRBV10-3|-
CAIRRVQGNTEAFF
TGTGCCATCAGAAGGGTACAGGGGAACACTGAAGCTTTCTTT
>-|TRBJ2-7|TRBV10-2|-
CASKGDEQYF
TGCGCCAGCAAAGGGGACGAGCAGTACTTC
>once|TRBJ2-2|TRBV9|TRBD1
CASSEPGQATGELFF
TGTGCCAGCAGCGAACCGGGACAGGCGACCGGGGAGCTGTTTTTT
>-|TRBJ2-6|TRBV7-6|TRBD1
CASRGTGLSGANVLTF
TGTGCCAGCAGAGGGACAGGCCTCTCTGGGGCCAACGTCCTGACTTTC
>-|TRBJ1-5|TRBV19|TRBD1
CASSYEGGIGQPQHF
TGTGCCAGTAGCTACGAAGGGGGCATAGGTCAGCCCCAGCATTTT
>-|TRBJ2-3|TRBV5-4|TRBD2
CASSVPSGGADTQYF
TGTGCCAGCAGCGTACCTAGCGGGGGGGCAGATACGCAGTATTTT
>-|TRBJ2-1|TRBV5-4|-
CASSLGGPSDSYNEQFF
TGTGCCAGCAGCTTAGGAGGACCCTCCGACTCCTACAATGAGCAGTTCTTC
>-|TRBJ2-1|TRBV11-3|TRBD2
CASSRTSGSYNEQFF
TGTGCCAGCAGCCGGACTAGCGGGAGTTACAATGAGCAGTTCTTC
>-|TRBJ1-1|TRBV5-1|-
CASSLAGSTEAFF
TGCGCCAGCAGCTTGGCAGGAAGTACTGAAGCTTTCTTT
>-|TRBJ1-6|TRBV30|TRBD1
CAWRETGRVSPLHF
TGTGCCTGGAGGGAGACAGGGCGTGTTTCACCCCTCCACTTT
>-|TRBJ2-1|TRBV27|TRBD2
CASSLSVGRYNEQFF
TGTGCCAGCAGTTTATCGGTCGGGAGGTACAATGAGCAGTTCTTC
>-|TRBJ2-7|TRBV24-1|TRBD2
CATSDTSSTSGNPYEQYF
TGTGCCACCAGTGACACCTCCTCGACTAGCGGCAACCCCTACGAGCAGTACTTC
>-|TRBJ1-2|TRBV3-1/TRBV3-2|-
CASSQDSGVTHGYTF
TGTGCCAGCAGCCAAGATTCGGGAGTTACACATGGCTACACCTTC
>-|TRBJ1-1|TRBV15|TRBD1
CATRDRAGQGGLNTEAFF
TGTGCCACCAGGGACAGAGCCGGACAGGGGGGATTGAACACTGAAGCTTTCTTT
>-|TRBJ1-1|TRBV7-2|-
CASSLAKVNSEAFF
TGTGCCAGCAGCTTAGCGAAGGTGAACAGCGAAGCTTTCTTT
>-|TRBJ2-3|TRBV19|TRBD2
CASRTSGFTDTQYF
TGTGCCAGCAGGACTAGCGGATTCACAGATACGCAGTATTTT
>-|TRBJ1-1|TRBV7-9|-
CASSSGYSEAFF
TGTGCCAGCAGCTCGGGGTATAGTGAAGCTTTCTTT
>-|TRBJ1-2|TRBV7-2|-
CASSLAQGLYGYTF
TGTGCCAGCAGCTTAGCGCAGGGGCTCTATGGCTACACCTTC
>-|TRBJ1-2|TRBV6-2/TRBV6-3|-
CASSPMNYYGYTF
TGTGCCAGCAGCCCGATGAACTACTATGGCTACACCTTC
>-|TRBJ2-5|TRBV7-2|TRBD1
CASSLGQIETQYF
TGTGCCAGCAGCTTGGGACAGATAGAGACCCAGTACTTC
>-|TRBJ2-1|TRBV4-3|TRBD2
CASSQEVGGGNEQFF
TGCGCCAGCAGCCAAGAAGTCGGGGGGGGGAATGAGCAGTTCTTC
>-|TRBJ2-5|TRBV7-2|TRBD2
CASSWGGQETQYF
TGTGCCAGCAGCTGGGGGGGCCAAGAGACCCAGTACTTC
>-|TRBJ2-7|TRBV19|-
CASSIGQGSYEQYF
TGTGCCAGTAGTATAGGGCAGGGGTCCTACGAGCAGTACTTC
>-|TRBJ2-1|TRBV7-9|TRBD2
CASSLGTSGSFDEQFF
TGTGCCAGCAGCTTGGGGACTAGCGGGAGCTTCGATGAGCAGTTCTTC
>-|TRBJ2-7|TRBV19|TRBD1
CASRPQGTYEQYF
TGTGCCAGTAGACCACAGGGGACCTACGAGCAGTACTTC
>-|TRBJ2-2|TRBV5-1|-
CASSLAQRDTGELFF
TGCGCCAGCAGCTTGGCGCAGCGAGACACCGGGGAGCTGTTTTTT
>-|TRBJ1-6|TRBV5-1|TRBD1
CASSLYGTANNSPLHF
TGCGCCAGCAGCTTGTACGGGACAGCAAATAATTCACCCCTCCACTTT
>-|TRBJ1-5|TRBV6-5|TRBD1
CASRTGENQPQHF
TGTGCCAGCAGAACAGGGGAAAATCAGCCCCAGCATTTT
>-|TRBJ1-2|TRBV27|-
CASSLKGGLLWEGYTF
TGTGCCAGCAGTTTAAAAGGCGGGTTGCTATGGGAGGGCTACACCTTC
>-|TRBJ1-5|TRBV7-9|-
CASSFDSGNQPQHF
TGTGCCAGCAGCTTCGATTCAGGCAATCAGCCCCAGCATTTT
>-|TRBJ2-1|TRBV11-3|TRBD1
CASSFRGDRSDSYNEQFF
TGTGCCAGCAGCTTCCGTGGGGACAGGTCGGACTCCTACAATGAGCAGTTCTTC
>-|TRBJ1-4|TRBV29-1|TRBD1
CSVEDQQGAWEKLFF
TGCAGCGTTGAAGATCAACAGGGGGCGTGGGAAAAACTGTTTTTT
>-|TRBJ1-1|TRBV13|TRBD1
CASSQYRTGVNTEAFF
TGTGCCAGCAGCCAATATCGAACAGGGGTAAACACTGAAGCTTTCTTT
>-|TRBJ1-2|TRBV7-2|-
CASRRGSASSNYGYTF
TGTGCCAGCAGACGCGGCAGCGCCTCTTCTAACTATGGCTACACCTTC
>-|TRBJ2-7|TRBV6-1|-
CASSEVPMGLGYEQYF
TGTGCCAGCAGTGAAGTGCCTATGGGACTCGGCTACGAGCAGTACTTC
>-|TRBJ2-7|TRBV19|-
CASSGDTRLSYEQYF
TGTGCCAGTAGTGGGGACACACGCCTCTCCTACGAGCAGTACTTC
>-|TRBJ2-7|TRBV6-2/TRBV6-3|-
CASSKGMPYEQYF
TGTGCCAGCAGTAAGGGGATGCCCTACGAGCAGTACTTC
>many|TRBJ2-7|TRBV14|-
CASSPGLKEQYF
TGTGCCAGCAGCCCAGGACTGAAAGAGCAGTACTTC
>-|TRBJ1-1|TRBV29-1|TRBD1
CSAGQGGRNTEAFF
TGCAGCGCCGGACAGGGGGGAAGGAACACTGAAGCTTTCTTT
>-|TRBJ2-1|TRBV5-1|TRBD2
CASSLGGTSYNEQFF
TGCGCCAGCAGCTTAGGAGGGACTAGCTACAATGAGCAGTTCTTC